The 26 T cell receptor beta chains in this list originate from one sample, sequenced in a study of Ad26.COV2.S vaccination and SARS-CoV-2 variants. The data were produced by immunoSEQ multiplex PCR, yet TCRdb's version contains in-frame clones alone and is incomplete. The sample gives over 300,000 clones, 83% of which show up once; nearly 7.5% is in the top ten. Treatment specified: approximately 18 received Ad26.COV2.S at low or high dose, single or two shots; roughly five received placebo; per-sample allocation not given. All samples were drawn on day 63, counting from the first vaccine or placebo injection. The sequenced sample was peripheral blood, obtained in a trial of Ad26.COV2.S vaccine versus placebo. The origin of the receptors is a person between 18 and 59 years old who received the Ad26.COV2.S COVID-19 vaccine or a placebo.

The J gene is TRBJ2-4, the V gene TRBV2; D is undetermined. V lost 8 bases, J lost 2 bases, and 10 bases lay in between. Germline CDR1 is SNHLY and CDR2 is FYNNEI. This CDR3 contains 13 residues. The chain's CDR3 is CASLGVTKNIQYF. In DNA, the CDR3 is TGTGCCAGCTTAGGCGTTACCAAAAACATTCAGTACTTC.

The chain is built from TRBV18 and TRBJ1-1; D is ambiguous. Trimming pared 0 bases from V and 1 base from J, leaving 6 bases between. The CDR3 runs to 14 residues. Germline V lookup: CDR1 KGHSH, CDR2 LQKENI. The chain's CDR3 is CASSPPVTNTEAFF. The CDR3 coding sequence is TGTGCCAGCTCACCACCGGTCACGAACACTGAAGCTTTCTTT.

As DNA, the CDR3 is TGTGCCAGCAGATTAGCGGCTGCGAATACGCAGTATTTT. Protein: CASRLAAANTQYF. The J gene is TRBJ2-3, the V gene TRBV28; a weak D match, TRBD2 (6 bases). Trimming pared 6 bases from V and 7 bases from J, leaving 14 bases between. This CDR3 is 13 amino acids long. The germline CDR1 and CDR2 sequences are MDHEN and SYDVKM.

Of note for this clone: Distinct nucleotide sequences in the sample also encode this CDR3. V gene TRBV20-1 combines with J gene TRBJ1-1; D remains ambiguous. CDR3 length equals 10 residues. Trimming left V 5 bases short and J 4 bases short, with 5 bases between. Per the germline V gene, CDR1 is DFQATT and CDR2 is SNEGSKA (reference sequence). The CDR3 DNA is TGCAGTGCTCGCCGCACTGAAGCTTTCTTT. It is translated as CSARRTEAFF.

The chain is built from TRBV14 and TRBJ1-6; 8 bases map to TRBD1. In germline, CDR1 is SGHDN, CDR2 FVKESK. The junction had 3 bases not matched to a gene; V was cut back by 1 base and J by 4 bases. The CDR3 loop spans 16 amino acids. CDR3 in amino acids: CASSQGTGPYNSPLHF. As DNA, the CDR3 is TGTGCCAGCAGCCAAGGGACAGGGCCGTATAATTCACCCCTCCACTTT.

The chain joins TRBV7-9 to TRBJ2-2; either TRBD1 or TRBD2 may supply D (5 bases each). This CDR3 region has 14 residues. Between the trimmed V and J ends, which lost 3 bases and 3 bases, there was a span of 8 bases. Germline CDR1 SEHNR, CDR2 FQNEAQ (reference sequence). CDR3 sequence (DNA): TGTGCCAGCAGCTTGGTGGGGGACACCGGGGAGCTGTTTTTT. Translation gives CASSLVGDTGELFF. The variable domain in full, with the rest retrieved from reference TRBV7-9 and TRBJ2-2, is DTGVSQNPRHKITKRGQNVTFRCDPISEHNRLYWYRQTLGQGPEFLTYFQNEAQLEKSRLLSDRFSAERPKGSFSTLEIQRTEQGDSAMYLCASSLVGDTGELFFGEGSRLTVL.

This chain joins TRBV19 and TRBJ2-2, with D tentatively TRBD1 (5 bases). Germline assignment: CDR1 LNHDA and CDR2 SQIVND (reference sequence). V gave up 7 bases and J gave up 0 bases, with 9 bases separating them. This CDR3 has 14 amino acids. CDR3 loop: CASTDSANTGELFF. As DNA, the CDR3 is TGTGCCAGTACTGACAGCGCGAACACCGGGGAGCTGTTTTTT.

This clone came up many times. The CDR3 loop is CASSRQGGGQPQHF. For the CDR3, the DNA is TGTGCCAGTAGTAGGCAGGGCGGGGGTCAGCCCCAGCATTTT. The chain links TRBV19 to TRBJ1-5, with TRBD1 as a possible D gene (5 bases). Germline V CDR1 and CDR2: LNHDA, SQIVND (reference sequence). CDR3 length: 14 amino acids. Trimming pared 4 bases from V and 6 bases from J, leaving 13 bases between.

The chain recombines TRBV9 with TRBJ1-2; D possibly corresponds to TRBD1 (5 bases). The V gene's germline CDR1 is SGDLS and CDR2 YYNGEE. CDR3 length: 16 amino acids. With 0 bases removed from V and 2 bases from J, the gap between germline ends came to 14 bases. CDR3 loop: CASSVGGQVSNYGYTF. The CDR3 nucleotides are TGTGCCAGCAGCGTAGGAGGACAAGTATCCAACTATGGCTACACCTTC.

The chain is built from TRBV5-4 and TRBJ2-3; 11 bases align to TRBD1. This CDR3 spans 17 amino acids. The ends lost 0 bases at V and 4 bases at J; junction bases unmatched: 7. CDR1 and CDR2 from the germline V gene are SGHNT and YYREEE (reference sequence). In nucleotides, the CDR3 is TGTGCCAGCAGCTTGGCCTTAGGACAGGGGGCCGCAGATACGCAGTATTTT. This sequence encodes CASSLALGQGAADTQYF.

The chain carries TRBV10-3 and TRBJ1-2; D is possibly TRBD1 (5 bases). V was pared by 0 bases and J by 6 bases, with 17 bases between. CDR1 and CDR2 (germline): ENHRY, SYGVKD. This CDR3 region has 16 residues. CDR3 protein: CAISESKSGHMNGYTF. The CDR3 DNA sequence: TGTGCCATCAGTGAGTCGAAATCAGGGCATATGAATGGCTACACCTTC.

The chain uses TRBV12-3 or TRBV12-4 and TRBJ2-5, with no clear D. The CDR3 has 13 residues. The V end was cut by 2 bases, the J end by 3 bases, with 7 bases between. In DNA form, the CDR3 reads TGTGCCAGCAGTTTAAGTTACGAAGAGACCCAGTACTTC. The encoded protein is CASSLSYEETQYF.

The chain uses TRBV2 and TRBJ2-2; D unclear. Germline V gene sequence: CDR1 SNHLY, CDR2 FYNNEI. With 5 bases removed from V and 2 bases from J, the gap between germline ends came to 12 bases. The CDR3 runs to 15 residues. This chain's CDR3 is CASSRGVVNTGELFF. CDR3 DNA: TGTGCCAGCAGTAGAGGTGTGGTTAACACCGGGGAGCTGTTTTTT.

The V and J genes are TRBV18 and TRBJ2-7; no clear D gene. Germline-derived CDR1 and CDR2 are KGHSH and LQKENI. V dropped 3 bases and J dropped 5 bases, with 14 bases sitting between them. CDR3 length equals 14 residues. The CDR3 sequence is CASSPQTGRNEQYF. In nucleotides, the CDR3 is TGTGCCAGCTCACCCCAGACCGGACGGAACGAGCAGTACTTC.

The rearrangement uses TRBV5-1 and TRBJ2-7; TRBD1 aligns across 11 bases. J was trimmed by 2 bases and V by 4 bases; bases with no gene match: 5. CDR1 and CDR2 (germline): SGHRS, YFSETQ. The CDR3 spans 15 residues. DNA for the CDR3: TGCGCCAGCAGCCCCGGGACAGGGGGAACCTACGAGCAGTACTTC. This encodes CASSPGTGGTYEQYF.

This clone was recorded a few times. This sequence joins TRBV28 and TRBJ1-2, with TRBD1 matching 8 bases. Trimming took 8 bases from V and 5 from J; bases not matched to a gene: 7. Germline V CDR1 and CDR2: MDHEN, SYDVKM. The CDR3 has 13 residues. In DNA, the CDR3 is TGTGCCAGCCTCCGGGACAGGCCATATGGCTACACCTTC. This gives the protein CASLRDRPYGYTF.

The V and J genes are TRBV24-1 and TRBJ2-3; no clear D gene. Trimming removed 4 bases at V and 4 bases at J, with 8 bases between. The CDR3 is 13 residues long. Germline V gene data show CDR1 as KGHDR and CDR2 as SFDVKD. CDR3 sequence reads: CATSEGLPDTQYF. CDR3 DNA: TGTGCCACCAGTGAGGGGTTGCCAGATACGCAGTATTTT.

The rearrangement joins TRBV4-2 to TRBJ2-1, with unresolved D. Germline V lookup: CDR1 LGHNA, CDR2 YNFKEQ. The CDR3 loop spans 12 amino acids. Trimming took off 1 base at V and 9 bases at J, with 7 bases between the two ends. CDR3 loop: CASSQAESEQFF. The CDR3 DNA follows: TGTGCCAGCAGCCAAGCGGAAAGTGAGCAGTTCTTC.

The V gene is TRBV27, the J gene TRBJ2-5; 10 bases are shared with TRBD2. CDR1 is MNHEY and CDR2 is SMNVEV in the germline V gene (reference sequence). Trimming took 2 bases from V and 3 from J; bases not matched to a gene: 3. The CDR3 is 15 residues long. The CDR3 sequence is CASSLAGTSEETQYF. CDR3 sequence (DNA): TGTGCCAGCAGTTTAGCCGGGACTAGCGAAGAGACCCAGTACTTC.

V gene TRBV12-3 or TRBV12-4 combines with J gene TRBJ1-1; 7 bases match TRBD1. The CDR3 length is 13 residues. Unmatched junction bases numbered 5, after V lost 3 bases and J lost 7 bases. The CDR3 DNA reads TGTGCCAGCAGTTTGTTCAGGGGGAGTGAAGCTTTCTTT. It codes for CASSLFRGSEAFF.

This chain connects TRBV6-4 to TRBJ2-4, with 8 nucleotides matching TRBD1. Germline CDR1 is MRHNA and CDR2 is SNTAGT. This CDR3 is built from 16 residues. V shed 1 base and J 7 bases; nucleotides not matched to a gene: 9. CDR3 in DNA: TGTGCCAGCAGTGACTGGCTCAGGGGGCGGTTGAACATTCAGTACTTC. Its translation: CASSDWLRGRLNIQYF.

This rearrangement joins TRBV5-1 to TRBJ1-1; D perhaps matches TRBD1 (6 bases). From germline, CDR1 is SGHRS and CDR2 YFSETQ. V was clipped by 4 bases and J by 4 bases, with 14 bases between them. The CDR3 totals 14 residues. The CDR3 DNA reads TGCGCCAGCAGCCGAGTAACAGGGCCCACTGAAGCTTTCTTT. It translates to CASSRVTGPTEAFF.

This clone was detected only a few times. CDR3 residues: CSGGGIPEAFF. The CDR3 coding sequence is TGCAGTGGGGGGGGTATCCCTGAAGCTTTCTTT. The chain employs TRBV20-1 and TRBJ1-1; possible D gene TRBD1, 5 bases. The CDR3 covers 11 residues. The V gene's germline CDR1 is DFQATT and CDR2 SNEGSKA (reference sequence). V was pared by 7 bases and J by 6 bases, with 12 bases between.

This clone has only one observation. V is TRBV12-5 and J is TRBJ2-1; 11 bases are a match to TRBD2. The germline V gene has CDR1 LGHNT and CDR2 FRNRAP. The CDR3 runs 19 residues. The ends lost 1 base at V and 2 bases at J; junction bases unmatched: 10. The CDR3 DNA reads as TGTGCTAGTGGTTTGGACCGACTTAGCGGGGGGGAAACCTACAATGAGCAGTTCTTC. Translated: CASGLDRLSGGETYNEQFF. The full variable domain, its missing parts supplied by reference TRBV12-5 and TRBJ2-1, is DARVTQTPRHKVTEMGQEVTMRCQPILGHNTVFWYRQTMMQGLELLAYFRNRAPLDDSGMPKDRFSAEMPDATLATLKIQPSEPRDSAVYFCASGLDRLSGGETYNEQFFGPGTRLTVL.

There are many counts of this clone. The chain is built from TRBV2 and TRBJ2-7, with D uncertain. The CDR3 runs 11 residues. The germline gives CDR1 SNHLY, CDR2 FYNNEI. Trimming stripped 6 bases from V and 3 bases from J, with 6 bases between. The CDR3: CASRQVYEQYF. Written as DNA, the CDR3 is TGTGCCAGCAGGCAGGTCTACGAGCAGTACTTC.

For this clone: This clone may be a read error of a much larger clone one base away. The chain carries TRBV6-2 or TRBV6-3 and TRBJ1-3; D is undetermined. Germline loops: CDR1 MNHEY, CDR2 SVGEGT. Trimming took off 5 bases at V and 4 bases at J, with 6 bases between the two ends. The CDR3 totals 12 residues. The CDR3 bases are TGTGCCAGCAGTGCACAGGGAAACACCATATATTTT. Translation: CASSAQGNTIYF.